Listed here are 16 T cell receptor beta chains from one sample, sequenced in a study of PD-L1 blockade in urothelial cancer. This table comes from immunoSEQ multiplex PCR, and its TCRdb copy is limited to in-frame clones, with some not included. The table records 35,000 to 40,000 clones, 70% to 90% of them present only once. The time point: pretreatment peripheral blood. Sequenced here: PBMCs, sampled around atezolizumab (anti-PD-L1) treatment. The receptors stem from an elderly man with urothelial cancer.

The V call is TRBV5-4, the J call TRBJ2-3; TRBD1 matches 8 bases. The CDR3 runs to 15 residues. CDR1 and CDR2 from the germline V gene are SGHNT and YYREEE (reference sequence). Trimming at V came to 0 bases and at J to 3 bases, leaving 3 bases not matched to a gene. In DNA, the CDR3 is TGTGCCAGCAGCTTGGGCCAGGGGGCAACAGATACGCAGTATTTT. Its protein is CASSLGQGATDTQYF.

This clone has more than one count but fewer than ten. CDR3 bases: TGCAGCGTTCGAAAGGCTAGCGGACTCACAGATACGCAGTATTTT. This sequence encodes CSVRKASGLTDTQYF. V usage is TRBV29-1 and J usage is TRBJ2-3, with 7 nucleotides matching TRBD2. The germline gives CDR1 SQVTM, CDR2 ANQGSEA. With 5 bases clipped from V and 2 bases from J, the junction kept 10 bases outside the gene matches. The CDR3 runs to 15 residues.

V gene TRBV5-5 combines with J gene TRBJ2-3, with D tentatively TRBD1 (5 bases). Germline CDR1 SGHKS, CDR2 YYEKEE (reference sequence). The CDR3 runs 16 residues. Between the trimmed V and J ends, which lost 4 bases and 0 bases, there was a span of 15 bases. In DNA, the CDR3 is TGTGCCAGCAGCAATTTCCAGGGTGCTAGCACAGATACGCAGTATTTT. Translating it yields CASSNFQGASTDTQYF.

This clone was counted a few times. The sample has other DNA sequences that encode this CDR3 too. V and J are TRBV28 and TRBJ1-5, with 9 bases aligning to TRBD1. Germline loops: CDR1 MDHEN, CDR2 SYDVKM. The junction had 3 bases not matched to a gene; V was cut back by 5 bases and J by 1 base. The CDR3 length is 15 residues. The CDR3 reads CASSRTGASNQPQHF. CDR3 DNA sequence: TGTGCCAGCAGTCGGACAGGGGCGAGCAATCAGCCCCAGCATTTT. Drawing the rest from reference TRBV28 and TRBJ1-5, the complete variable domain is DVKVTQSSRYLVKRTGEKVFLECVQDMDHENMFWYRQDPGLGLRLIYFSYDVKMKEKGDIPEGYSVSREKKERFSLILESASTNQTSMYLCASSRTGASNQPQHFGDGTRLSIL.

This sequence joins TRBV9 and TRBJ2-1; no clear D gene. The V end lost 0 bases, the J end lost 5 bases, and 9 bases lay between the germline ends. From germline, CDR1 is SGDLS and CDR2 YYNGEE. CDR3 length equals 14 residues. Here the CDR3 reads CASSVGTANNEQFF. CDR3 DNA sequence: TGTGCCAGCAGCGTAGGCACTGCTAACAATGAGCAGTTCTTC. Based on the CDR3 plus reference TRBV9 and TRBJ2-1, the full variable domain is DSGVTQTPKHLITATGQRVTLRCSPRSGDLSVYWYQQSLDQGLQFLIQYYNGEERAKGNILERFSAQQFPDLHSELNLSSLELGDSALYFCASSVGTANNEQFFGPGTRLTVL.

This rearrangement joins TRBV30 to TRBJ2-1, with 9 bases that match TRBD2. The CDR3 is 15 residues long. Trimming cost V 5 bases and J 3 bases; bases outside gene matches: 8. Germline CDR1 and CDR2: GTSNPN and SVGIG (reference sequence). Written as DNA, the CDR3 is TGTGCCTGGGCACCGGGACTAGCTAGCTACAATGAGCAGTTCTTC. Its translation: CAWAPGLASYNEQFF.

CDR3 nucleotides: TGCAGCGTTGATAGCGGGACTACCACAGATACGCAGTATTTT. This sequence encodes CSVDSGTTTDTQYF. The chain combines TRBV29-1 with TRBJ2-3; 8 positions match TRBD2. The CDR3 extends over 14 amino acids. The ends lost 3 bases at V and 2 bases at J; junction bases unmatched: 4. The V gene's germline CDR1 is SQVTM and CDR2 ANQGSEA.

The chain combines TRBV19 with TRBJ2-7, with 8 bases lining up with TRBD1. The V gene end was trimmed by 3 bases and the J gene end by 2 bases; junction bases not matched to a gene: 9. Germline CDR1 is LNHDA and CDR2 is SQIVND (reference sequence). The CDR3 contains 16 residues. The CDR3 sequence is CASSMGQGAIPYEQYF. The DNA for the CDR3 is TGTGCCAGTAGTATGGGTCAGGGGGCTATCCCCTACGAGCAGTACTTC.

V is TRBV11-2 and J is TRBJ2-4; D might be TRBD1 (6 bases). V was trimmed by 2 bases and J by 7 bases, leaving 12 bases between them. Germline V gene lookup returns CDR1 SGHAT and CDR2 FQNNGV. The CDR3 contains 14 residues. CDR3 in DNA: TGTGCCAGCAGCTTAAGTCAGGGGTGGAACATTCAGTACTTC. Protein sequence: CASSLSQGWNIQYF.

This sequence joins TRBV7-8 and TRBJ1-2, with 7 positions matching TRBD1. The germline CDR1 and CDR2 sequences are SGHVS and FQNEAQ. The CDR3 is 14 residues long. Trimming at V came to 5 bases and at J to 3 bases, leaving 6 bases not matched to a gene. CDR3 sequence: CASSRGGAYYGYTF. Here the CDR3 DNA reads TGTGCCAGCAGCCGAGGGGGCGCTTACTATGGCTACACCTTC.

V is TRBV19 and J is TRBJ1-3, with 10 bases that match TRBD1. Germline assignment: CDR1 LNHDA and CDR2 SQIVND (reference sequence). With V trimmed by 4 bases and J by 2 bases, 14 bases remained unmatched. The CDR3 consists of 19 residues. The CDR3 DNA reads as TGTGCCAGTAGTAGCCTTCCGGGACAGGGGTTGTTAGCTGGAAACACCATATATTTT. Protein: CASSSLPGQGLLAGNTIYF.

Only one count was recorded for this clone. This sequence joins TRBV7-2 and TRBJ2-1; D gene unclear. V lost 5 bases and J lost 0, with 5 bases in between. The germline V gene has CDR1 SGHTA and CDR2 FQGNSA. This CDR3 region has 13 residues. Written as DNA, the CDR3 is TGTGCCAGCAGCCTAAGCTCCTACAATGAGCAGTTCTTC. Its protein is CASSLSSYNEQFF.

The rearrangement joins TRBV18 to TRBJ2-7; D unclear. Germline CDR1 KGHSH, CDR2 LQKENI. CDR3 length: 14 amino acids. Trimming left V 0 bases short and J 6 bases short, with 12 bases between. The CDR3 protein is CASSPPSGSAEQYF. The DNA of the CDR3 is TGTGCCAGCTCACCACCTTCGGGTTCAGCCGAGCAGTACTTC.

V is TRBV5-4 and J is TRBJ1-5; perhaps TRBD1 as D (6 bases). This CDR3 spans 15 amino acids. Germline CDR1 is SGHNT and CDR2 is YYREEE (reference sequence). V was shortened by 1 base and J by 5 bases, with 13 bases between the two germline ends. CDR3 in amino acids: CASSLSPRGDQPQHF. The CDR3, as DNA: TGTGCCAGCAGCTTGTCTCCCAGGGGAGATCAGCCCCAGCATTTT.

This clone came up once. CDR3 nucleotides: TGTGCCAGCAGCGTAGCCGGCGATACGGGCTACGAGCAGTACTTC. Translated, it gives CASSVAGDTGYEQYF. The chain combines TRBV9 with TRBJ2-7; no clear D gene. The CDR3 spans 15 residues. The germline V and J ends were trimmed by 0 bases and 3 bases, with 13 bases remaining between them. Germline V gene lookup returns CDR1 SGDLS and CDR2 YYNGEE. Full variable domain (rest looked up from reference TRBV9 and TRBJ2-7): DSGVTQTPKHLITATGQRVTLRCSPRSGDLSVYWYQQSLDQGLQFLIQYYNGEERAKGNILERFSAQQFPDLHSELNLSSLELGDSALYFCASSVAGDTGYEQYFGPGTRLTVT.

The chain links TRBV9 to TRBJ2-1; TRBD2 matches 12 bases. From germline, CDR1 is SGDLS and CDR2 YYNGEE. The CDR3 loop spans 14 amino acids. Trimming took 4 bases from V and 10 from J; bases not matched to a gene: 6. DNA for the CDR3: TGTGCCAGCAGCCTCGGGACTAGCGGGCAAGAGCAGTTCTTC. Its translation: CASSLGTSGQEQFF.